The 27 T cell receptor beta chains in this list originate from one sample, sequenced in a study of spatial heterogeneity in lung cancer. TCRdb redid the calling of the 5' RACE reads with MiXCR, one entry per CDR3 protein. The sample holds 35,000 to 55,000 distinct CDR3 sequences, approximately 15% seen once. Time point meaning: sample taken at primary tumor resection. In each case, whole RNA from tumor, nontumor lung or frozen PBMC was sequenced unsorted. The specimen was PBMCs, collected at surgery. These receptors originate from a male donor with early-stage non-small cell lung cancer.

This clonotype was counted many times. The chain has TRBV7-9 and TRBJ2-6; no clear D. CDR1 and CDR2 from the germline V gene are SEHNR and FQNEAQ (reference sequence). The CDR3 length is 14 residues. V was trimmed by 0 bases and J by 3 bases, leaving 3 bases between them. The CDR3 is CASSLARGANVLTF. Here the CDR3 DNA reads TGTGCCAGCAGCTTAGCTCGTGGGGCCAACGTCCTGACTTTC.

This clonotype has ten or more counts. The rearrangement uses TRBV12-3 or TRBV12-4 and TRBJ2-2, with 15 bases aligning to TRBD2. J lost 4 bases, V lost 6 bases, and 9 bases had no gene match. This CDR3 is 18 amino acids long. CDR3 sequence: CASSQGTSGRKGTGELFF. The CDR3 DNA is TGTGCCAGCAGCCAAGGGACTAGCGGGAGGAAGGGCACCGGGGAGCTGTTTTTT.

This clonotype was found a few times. The chain joins TRBV7-6 to TRBJ1-1, with D hard to call. V was trimmed by 0 bases and J by 6 bases, leaving 11 bases between them. The germline V gene encodes CDR1 SGHVS and CDR2 FNYEAQ. The CDR3 sequence is 14 residues long. The CDR3 DNA follows: TGTGCCAGCAGCTTAGCGCCCGGGAGCTCTGAAGCTTTCTTT. It translates to CASSLAPGSSEAFF.

Ten or more counts support this clonotype. The chain employs TRBV4-2 and TRBJ1-5; no clear D gene. The ends were cut back, 3 bases at V and 0 bases at J, with 9 bases in the middle. Looked up from germline, CDR1 is LGHNA and CDR2 is YNFKEQ. This CDR3 spans 15 amino acids. CDR3 DNA sequence: TGTGCCAGCAGCCAGCGTGGAAATAGCAATCAGCCCCAGCATTTT. The encoded protein is CASSQRGNSNQPQHF.

This clonotype was counted between two and nine times. The rearrangement uses TRBV3-1 and TRBJ2-3; 12 bases align to TRBD2. The CDR3 length is 17 residues. Germline values: CDR1 LGHDT, CDR2 YNNKEL (reference sequence). V trimming: 3 bases; J trimming: 5 bases; junction bases outside the gene matches: 9. CDR3: CASSQDLAGGQEDTQYF. In DNA form, the CDR3 reads TGTGCCAGCAGCCAGGACCTAGCGGGGGGGCAGGAAGATACGCAGTATTTT.

Turning to this clonotype: Sequence at one end of the junction differs from germline and may be a read error. This chain uses TRBV7-7 with TRBJ2-7, with D unresolved. This CDR3 contains 13 residues. CDR1 SSHAT and CDR2 FNYEAQ come from the germline V gene (reference sequence). CDR3 loop: CASSLIPIYEQYF. The DNA for the CDR3 is TGTGCTAGCAGCTTGATCCCTATCTACGAGCAGTACTTC.

The chain employs TRBV11-2 and TRBJ2-7; D possibly corresponds to TRBD1 (6 bases). The CDR3 contains 14 residues. CDR1 is SGHAT and CDR2 is FQNNGV in the germline V gene. V was shortened by 5 bases and J by 1 base, with 12 bases between the two germline ends. Here the CDR3 reads CASSPGQLSYEQYF. As DNA, the CDR3 is TGTGCCAGCAGCCCCGGACAGCTATCCTACGAGCAGTACTTC.

This clonotype was counted between two and nine times. The rearrangement joins TRBV20-1 to TRBJ2-7; 9 bases agree with TRBD2. Germline V gene data show CDR1 as DFQATT and CDR2 as SNEGSKA (reference sequence). The CDR3 is made up of 15 amino acids. V trimming: 3 bases; J trimming: 4 bases; junction bases outside the gene matches: 10. CDR3 protein: CSASRVREGHYEQYF. The CDR3, as DNA: TGCAGTGCTAGCCGAGTGCGGGAGGGCCATTACGAGCAGTACTTC.

Only a few counts were recorded for this clonotype. This chain joins TRBV29-1 and TRBJ2-1, with a weak D call TRBD2 (5 bases). Per the germline V gene, CDR1 is SQVTM and CDR2 is ANQGSEA. CDR3 length: 12 residues. V lost 4 bases and J lost 6, with 10 bases in between. CDR3 DNA sequence: TGCAGCGTTGCTAGCCTGTCCAATGAGCAGTTCTTC. The encoded protein is CSVASLSNEQFF.

This clonotype was picked up a small number of times. The gene calls are TRBV21-1 and TRBJ2-1; TRBD1 was called by the table and not checked on the DNA. TRBV21-1 is an annotated pseudogene. This CDR3 comprises 14 residues. The CDR3 loop reads CASSKGGDSNEQFF. The CDR3 region has the DNA TGTGCCAGCAGCAAAGGGGGAGACAGCAATGAGCAGTTCTTC.

This chain joins TRBV12-3 or TRBV12-4 and TRBJ2-2, with D maybe TRBD1 (6 bases). This CDR3 region has 15 residues. V dropped 6 bases and J dropped 3 bases, with 14 bases sitting between them. CDR3 amino acids: CASSRRQADTGELFF. The CDR3 DNA follows: TGTGCCAGCAGCAGACGACAGGCGGACACCGGGGAGCTGTTTTTT.

The rearrangement joins TRBV20-1 to TRBJ2-1, with 9 bases identical to TRBD2. Germline V gives CDR1 DFQATT, CDR2 SNEGSKA (reference sequence). This CDR3 region has 15 residues. Losses at the gene ends were 2 bases for V and 7 bases for J; bases not matched to a gene: 9. The CDR3 sequence is CSARKALAGSNEQFF. DNA for the CDR3: TGCAGTGCTAGAAAGGCCCTAGCGGGGAGTAATGAGCAGTTCTTC.

V gene TRBV12-3 or TRBV12-4 combines with J gene TRBJ2-1, with unresolved D. The CDR3 loop spans 15 amino acids. The V gene lost 1 base and the J gene lost 2 bases, with 9 bases spanning the gap. The CDR3 sequence: CASSLVGITYNEQFF. The CDR3 region has the DNA TGTGCCAGCAGTTTAGTGGGAATAACCTACAATGAGCAGTTCTTC.

V usage is TRBV7-2 and J usage is TRBJ1-5; D is undetermined. V was trimmed by 6 bases and J by 1 base, leaving 7 bases between them. Germline CDR1 and CDR2: SGHTA and FQGNSA. This CDR3 has 13 amino acids. The CDR3 is CASSLWSNQPQHF. In DNA form, the CDR3 reads TGTGCCAGCAGTCTGTGGAGCAATCAGCCCCAGCATTTT.

The table lists this clonotype with many counts. The rearrangement links TRBV7-9 to TRBJ1-1; D not certain. The ends were cut back, 1 base at V and 8 bases at J, with 11 bases in the middle. The CDR3 totals 13 residues. Germline CDR1 and CDR2: SEHNR and FQNEAQ (reference sequence). CDR3 in DNA: TGTGCCAGCAGCTTAGGCGCGGAGATAGAAGCTTTCTTT. As protein: CASSLGAEIEAFF.

This clonotype was recorded many times. The V gene is TRBV7-8, the J gene TRBJ2-7; no firm D call. Germline lookup yields CDR1 SGHVS and CDR2 FQNEAQ. Trimming removed 3 bases at V and 5 bases at J, with 17 bases between. There are 15 residues in the CDR3. The CDR3 coding sequence is TGTGCCAGCAGCTTCGAGGCTCTACCTGGGGACGAGCAGTACTTC. Translation gives CASSFEALPGDEQYF.

This clonotype was detected only a few times. The chain links TRBV12-3 or TRBV12-4 to TRBJ2-6, with D perhaps matching TRBD1 or TRBD2 (5 bases each). This CDR3 spans 17 amino acids. The V and J ends lost 6 bases and 0 bases respectively, with 15 bases between them. In DNA, the CDR3 is TGTGCCAGCAGAGATCCGGGACCGACCTCTGGGGCCAACGTCCTGACTTTC. Amino acid sequence: CASRDPGPTSGANVLTF.

The CDR3 reads CSANRDRGRGGYGYTF. As DNA, the CDR3 is TGCAGTGCTAACCGGGACAGGGGTCGGGGCGGCTATGGCTACACCTTC. This sequence joins TRBV20-1 and TRBJ1-2, with 10 bases that match TRBD1. After removal of 4 bases from V and 4 bases from J, the junction contained 12 bases not matched to a gene. This CDR3 region has 16 residues. Germline loops: CDR1 DFQATT, CDR2 SNEGSKA (reference sequence).

The chain combines TRBV12-3 or TRBV12-4 with TRBJ2-2; D gene unclear. This CDR3 is 17 amino acids long. The V end was cut by 6 bases, the J end by 2 bases, with 19 bases between. The CDR3: CASRPGLASSNTGELFF. The CDR3 nucleotides read TGTGCCAGCAGACCCGGTCTGGCATCGTCCAACACCGGGGAGCTGTTTTTT.

This clonotype was detected ten times or more. This chain uses TRBV10-1 with TRBJ2-1, with 10 bases aligning to TRBD2. This CDR3 is built from 15 residues. The V segment lost 6 bases and the J segment 2 bases; nucleotides outside the gene matches: 4. The germline V gene encodes CDR1 WNHNN and CDR2 SYGVQD (reference sequence). The CDR3 DNA reads as TGCGCCAGCAGGGGAAGCGGGGGGGCCTACAATGAGCAGTTCTTC. Its protein product is CASRGSGGAYNEQFF.

The chain is built from TRBV18 and TRBJ1-1, with 8 nucleotides matching TRBD1. The CDR3 is made up of 15 amino acids. V gave up 2 bases and J gave up 4 bases; unmatched junction bases: 6. In germline, CDR1 is KGHSH, CDR2 LQKENI. This CDR3 is CASSPETGEGTEAFF. The CDR3 DNA follows: TGTGCCAGCTCACCAGAGACAGGGGAGGGCACTGAAGCTTTCTTT. Drawing the rest from reference TRBV18 and TRBJ1-1, the complete variable domain is NAGVMQNPRHLVRRRGQEARLRCSPMKGHSHVYWYRQLPEEGLKFMVYLQKENIIDESGMPKERFSAEFPKEGPSILRIQQVVRGDSAAYFCASSPETGEGTEAFFGQGTRLTVV.

The chain uses TRBV20-1 and TRBJ1-1, with a possible D match to TRBD1 (6 bases). Trimming took off 2 bases at V and 0 bases at J, with 10 bases between the two ends. Germline assignment: CDR1 DFQATT and CDR2 SNEGSKA (reference sequence). This CDR3 region has 14 residues. The CDR3 spells CSARRQVMNTEAFF. The CDR3 DNA reads as TGCAGTGCTAGAAGACAGGTCATGAACACTGAAGCTTTCTTT.

This clonotype has a count of ten or more. The chain's CDR3 is CASSPAGATDTQYF. The CDR3 coding sequence is TGTGCCAGCAGTCCAGCGGGAGCCACAGATACGCAGTATTTT. The chain carries TRBV6-2 or TRBV6-3 and TRBJ2-3, with 8 bases aligning to TRBD2. The CDR3 runs to 14 residues. The V segment lost 5 bases and the J segment 2 bases; nucleotides outside the gene matches: 3. Germline V gene lookup returns CDR1 MNHEY and CDR2 SVGEGT.

The gene calls are TRBV20-1 and TRBJ2-5, with 10 bases identical to TRBD2. The V gene's germline CDR1 is DFQATT and CDR2 SNEGSKA (reference sequence). The CDR3 has 13 amino acids. V shed 5 bases and J 5 bases; nucleotides not matched to a gene: 5. In DNA form, the CDR3 reads TGCAGTGCTCGGCATAGCGGGAGGGAGACCCAGTACTTC. Its translation: CSARHSGRETQYF.

This clonotype was counted ten times or more. This chain uses TRBV5-1 with TRBJ2-7; no firm D call. The V and J ends lost 1 base and 2 bases respectively, with 10 bases between them. This CDR3 region has 14 residues. CDR1 SGHRS and CDR2 YFSETQ come from the germline V gene. Here the CDR3 DNA reads TGCGCCAGCAGCTTGTCACCTGGGGCCTACGAGCAGTACTTC. Translation: CASSLSPGAYEQYF. Based on the CDR3 plus reference TRBV5-1 and TRBJ2-7, the full variable domain is KAGVTQTPRYLIKTRGQQVTLSCSPISGHRSVSWYQQTPGQGLQFLFEYFSETQRNKGNFPGRFSGRQFSNSRSEMNVSTLELGDSALYLCASSLSPGAYEQYFGPGTRLTVT.

In its sample, this clonotype was seen many times. The rearrangement uses TRBV9 and TRBJ2-3, with D perhaps TRBD1 (5 bases). CDR3 length equals 15 residues. The V end was cut by 1 base, the J end by 6 bases, with 15 bases between. The V gene's germline CDR1 is SGDLS and CDR2 YYNGEE. DNA of the CDR3: TGTGCCAGCAGCGTAAAAACAGGCGGCGCGGATACGCAGTATTTT. This sequence encodes CASSVKTGGADTQYF.

This chain joins TRBV12-3 or TRBV12-4 and TRBJ2-7; TRBD1 or TRBD2 may be the D gene (5 bases each). V was clipped by 5 bases and J by 0 bases, with 17 bases between them. This CDR3 has 16 residues. The CDR3 region is CASSIPGTEYSYEQYF. The CDR3 bases are TGTGCCAGCAGTATACCCGGGACGGAATACTCCTACGAGCAGTACTTC.